These 14 T cell receptor beta chains were all obtained from the same sample, sequenced in a study of T cell responses to AZD1222 COVID-19 vaccine. Clones were read by immunoSEQ multiplex PCR, and TCRdb kept only the in-frame ones, dropping some. The profile shows roughly 130,000 clones, around 90% of them singletons. The sequencing here drew on peripheral blood, taken on day 0 of AZD1222 vaccination. The receptors were gathered from an adult in good health.

This chain joins TRBV19 and TRBJ2-7; the match to TRBD1 covers 9 bases. Germline V gene lookup returns CDR1 LNHDA and CDR2 SQIVND (reference sequence). J gave up 6 bases and V 5 bases, and 8 bases lay outside the gene matches. The CDR3 consists of 14 residues. The CDR3 region has the DNA TGTGCCAGTAGTCGCCGGGACAGGGAGGCCGAGCAGTACTTC. It codes for CASSRRDREAEQYF.

This clone was detected only a few times. The V gene is TRBV5-1, the J gene TRBJ1-6; the match to TRBD1 covers 7 bases. Looked up from germline, CDR1 is SGHRS and CDR2 is YFSETQ. J was trimmed by 1 base and V by 3 bases; bases with no gene match: 10. The CDR3 contains 18 residues. The DNA for the CDR3 is TGCGCCAGCAGCTGGGGCGTGGGACAGAGGTCCTATAATTCACCCCTCCACTTT. This sequence encodes CASSWGVGQRSYNSPLHF.

The chain carries TRBV29-1 and TRBJ2-1; D ambiguous. CDR3 length: 14 amino acids. V shed 4 bases and J shed 0 bases, with 10 bases lying between them. Germline V gene sequence: CDR1 SQVTM, CDR2 ANQGSEA. This chain's CDR3 is CSVVRQSSYNEQFF. As DNA, the CDR3 is TGCAGCGTTGTTCGGCAGAGCTCCTACAATGAGCAGTTCTTC.

The chain couples TRBV23-1 to TRBJ2-7; no clear D gene. TRBV23-1 is assigned to the ORF class and has an uncertain function. V gave up 9 bases and J gave up 5 bases, with 20 bases separating them. CDR3 length: 14 residues. For the CDR3, the DNA is TGCGCCAGTCATGCGCGGCCCTCGGCCAACGAGCAGTACTTC. Translating gives CASHARPSANEQYF.

V gene TRBV18 combines with J gene TRBJ1-1; the match to TRBD1 covers 8 bases. V trimming: 2 bases; J trimming: 4 bases; junction bases outside the gene matches: 9. The CDR3 is 16 amino acids. Germline-derived CDR1 and CDR2 are KGHSH and LQKENI. The CDR3 DNA is TGTGCCAGCTCACCAGAATCTTCAGGGGGCGTCACTGAAGCTTTCTTT. This encodes CASSPESSGGVTEAFF.

This clone was counted only a few times. The rearrangement links TRBV18 to TRBJ2-7; 11 bases align to TRBD2. Germline V gene sequence: CDR1 KGHSH, CDR2 LQKENI. The CDR3 spans 16 residues. V shed 3 bases, J shed 4 bases, and the junction held 8 bases outside the gene matches. This CDR3 is CASSPLRTSGGYEQYF. The CDR3, as DNA: TGTGCCAGCTCACCGCTTCGTACTAGCGGGGGTTACGAGCAGTACTTC.

V is TRBV6-5 and J is TRBJ2-2; D may match TRBD1 or TRBD2 (6 bases each). This CDR3 has 15 amino acids. Germline V lookup: CDR1 MNHEY, CDR2 SVGAGI. The V gene lost 6 bases and the J gene lost 4 bases, with 15 bases spanning the gap. In nucleotides, the CDR3 is TGTGCCAGCAGGCATCGGAGGGGGGTCACCGGGGAGCTGTTTTTT. The encoded protein is CASRHRRGVTGELFF.

This clone was seen just once. This sequence joins TRBV3-1 (or the pseudogene TRBV3-2) and TRBJ1-2; D is possibly TRBD1 (5 bases). Per germline, CDR1 LGHDT and CDR2 YNNKEL (reference sequence). CDR3 size: 14 residues. V gave up 0 bases and J gave up 3 bases, with 8 bases separating them. CDR3 loop: CASSQEKGHYGYTF. The CDR3 DNA sequence: TGTGCCAGCAGCCAAGAGAAGGGGCACTATGGCTACACCTTC.

In its sample, this clone was seen once. The gene calls are TRBV6-5 and TRBJ1-5, with unresolved D. V gave up 10 bases and J gave up 2 bases, with 18 bases separating them. The length of the CDR3 is 15 residues. Germline V gene lookup returns CDR1 MNHEY and CDR2 SVGAGI. DNA for the CDR3: TGTGCCACACGATATGGAAGGGAAGGCAATCAGCCCCAGCATTTT. This encodes CATRYGREGNQPQHF.

The chain carries TRBV5-8 and TRBJ1-6, with D possibly matching TRBD1 (5 bases). Germline V gene data show CDR1 as SGHTS and CDR2 as YDEGEE. The ends were cut back, 0 bases at V and 4 bases at J, with 5 bases in the middle. The CDR3 covers 14 residues. The CDR3 DNA sequence: TGTGCCAGCAGCTTGGACAGGTATAATTCACCCCTCCACTTT. It yields the protein CASSLDRYNSPLHF.

This clone was observed a few times. V is TRBV2 and J is TRBJ1-5; D is unresolved. The CDR3 consists of 16 residues. V was shortened by 2 bases and J by 4 bases, with 15 bases between the two germline ends. CDR1 is SNHLY, CDR2 FYNNEI, per germline. The CDR3 bases are TGTGCCAGCAGTGAAAGCTCCAGACGAGTTAATCAGCCCCAGCATTTT. Translating it yields CASSESSRRVNQPQHF.

This rearrangement joins TRBV5-4 to TRBJ2-3; 9 bases map to TRBD2. This CDR3 has 15 residues. CDR1 is SGHNT and CDR2 is YYREEE in the germline V gene (reference sequence). Trimming cost V 6 bases and J 5 bases; bases outside gene matches: 10. CDR3 DNA: TGTGCCAGCAACATTCGCGGGGGGGCGGGAGATACGCAGTATTTT. Translated, it gives CASNIRGGAGDTQYF.

This clone has a handful of counts. V and J are TRBV7-3 and TRBJ2-5; TRBD1 might be the D (6 bases). The CDR3 runs 16 residues. V lost 5 bases to trimming and J lost 2 bases, with 18 bases between them. Germline loops: CDR1 SGHTA, CDR2 FQGTGA. The CDR3 protein is CASSPGTLRGQETQYF. The CDR3 nucleotides read TGTGCCAGCAGCCCCGGGACACTTCGGGGTCAAGAGACCCAGTACTTC.

This rearrangement joins TRBV28 to TRBJ1-2; weak D call: TRBD1 (6 bases). The germline CDR1 and CDR2 sequences are MDHEN and SYDVKM. The length of the CDR3 is 14 residues. The V end was cut by 4 bases, the J end by 5 bases, with 14 bases between. CDR3 in DNA: TGTGCCAGCAGTTCCTCAGGCGGACAGTATGGCTACACCTTC. Translated, it gives CASSSSGGQYGYTF.